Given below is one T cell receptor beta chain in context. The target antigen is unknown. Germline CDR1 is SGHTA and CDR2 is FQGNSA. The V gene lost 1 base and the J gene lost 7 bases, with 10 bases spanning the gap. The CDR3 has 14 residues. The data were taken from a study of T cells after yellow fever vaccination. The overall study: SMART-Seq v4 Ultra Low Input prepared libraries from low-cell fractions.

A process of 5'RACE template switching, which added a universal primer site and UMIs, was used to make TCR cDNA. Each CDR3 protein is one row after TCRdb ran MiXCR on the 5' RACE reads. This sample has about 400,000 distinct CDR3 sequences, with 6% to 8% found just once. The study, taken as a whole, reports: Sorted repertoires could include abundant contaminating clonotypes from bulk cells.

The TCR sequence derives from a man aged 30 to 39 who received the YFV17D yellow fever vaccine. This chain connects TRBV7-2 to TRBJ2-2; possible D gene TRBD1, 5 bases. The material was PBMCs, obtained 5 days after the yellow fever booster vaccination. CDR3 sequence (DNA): TGTGCCAGCAGCTTAGATGTTAGGGGCGGGGAGCTGTTTTTT. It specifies CASSLDVRGGELFF. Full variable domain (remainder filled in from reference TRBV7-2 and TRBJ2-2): GAGVSQSPSNKVTEKGKDVELRCDPISGHTALYWYRQSLGQGLEFLIYFQGNSAPDKSGLPSDRFSAERTGGSVSTLTIQRTQQEDSAVYLCASSLDVRGGELFFGEGSRLTVL.